Below, 20 T cell receptor beta chains from the same sample are listed, as sequenced in a study of blood T cells in healthy people across ages. A J-beta primer mix and a sample-barcoded 5' primer were used in a second PCR of roughly 7 to 12 cycles. TCRdb re-analysed the 5' RACE reads in MiXCR, keeping a single row per CDR3 protein. The sample lists 800,000 to 900,000 distinct CDR3 sequences; around 62% were seen once. Sample: blood. These receptors all come from a man aged 25 to 40 in good health.

The rearrangement uses TRBV6-1 and TRBJ1-6; D remains unclear. CDR1 and CDR2 from the germline V gene are MNHNS and SASEGT. Trimming took off 3 bases at V and 15 bases at J, with 3 bases between the two ends. This CDR3 contains 9 residues. The CDR3 loop is CASSEFLHF. The DNA of the CDR3 is TGTGCCAGCAGTGAGTTCCTCCACTTT.

This clonotype was counted between two and nine times. The V call is TRBV9, the J call TRBJ2-1; TRBD1 aligns across 7 bases. Per the germline V gene, CDR1 is SGDLS and CDR2 is YYNGEE. This CDR3 region has 14 residues. V lost 2 bases and J lost 5; bases outside the gene matches: 4. The CDR3 DNA is TGTGCCAGCAGCGTTTCAGGGGGAAACAATGAGCAGTTCTTC. Translated: CASSVSGGNNEQFF. Drawing the rest from reference TRBV9 and TRBJ2-1, the complete variable domain is DSGVTQTPKHLITATGQRVTLRCSPRSGDLSVYWYQQSLDQGLQFLIQYYNGEERAKGNILERFSAQQFPDLHSELNLSSLELGDSALYFCASSVSGGNNEQFFGPGTRLTVL.

The chain employs TRBV27 and TRBJ2-3; TRBD2 aligns across 13 bases. The germline V gene has CDR1 MNHEY and CDR2 SMNVEV (reference sequence). V dropped 3 bases and J dropped 6; count of bases not matched to a gene: 6. The CDR3 runs 16 residues. CDR3 protein: CASSLGTSGVGDTQYF. The CDR3 bases are TGTGCCAGCAGTTTGGGGACTAGCGGGGTCGGGGATACGCAGTATTTT.

This clonotype occurred a few times. The chain has TRBV3-1 and TRBJ2-3; D ambiguous. Trimming took 4 bases from V and 8 from J, leaving 13 bases between them. Germline CDR1 reads LGHDT; CDR2 reads YNNKEL (reference sequence). The CDR3 extends over 13 amino acids. The CDR3 spells CASSPPPFGTQYF. The CDR3 region has the DNA TGTGCCAGCAGCCCCCCCCCGTTTGGTACGCAGTATTTT.

The genes are TRBV7-2 and TRBJ2-1, with D maybe TRBD1 (6 bases). This CDR3 is built from 16 residues. V was clipped by 2 bases and J by 5 bases, with 16 bases between them. Per germline, CDR1 SGHTA and CDR2 FQGNSA. CDR3: CASSLRGEGHDNEQFF. CDR3 bases: TGTGCCAGCAGCTTAAGGGGTGAGGGACACGACAATGAGCAGTTCTTC.

The chain couples TRBV9 to TRBJ1-1; possibly TRBD1 for D (5 bases). Trimming pared 3 bases from V and 5 bases from J, leaving 14 bases between. Germline V gene data show CDR1 as SGDLS and CDR2 as YYNGEE. The CDR3 runs to 14 residues. The CDR3 sequence is CASSAPGLYTEAFF. Here the CDR3 DNA reads TGTGCCAGCAGCGCGCCGGGACTTTATACTGAAGCTTTCTTT.

This clonotype turned up a few times. This chain links TRBV11-2 with TRBJ2-5; D call uncertain. Germline V gene lookup returns CDR1 SGHAT and CDR2 FQNNGV. V shed 1 base and J shed 5 bases, with 8 bases lying between them. The length of the CDR3 is 13 residues. The CDR3 reads CASSLGFRETQYF. The CDR3 region has the DNA TGTGCCAGCAGCTTAGGATTTAGGGAGACCCAGTACTTC.

The chain recombines TRBV4-2 with TRBJ1-6; maybe TRBD1 (6 bases). V was pared by 1 base and J by 6 bases, with 7 bases between. This CDR3 has 14 amino acids. CDR1 is LGHNA, CDR2 YNFKEQ, per germline. DNA for the CDR3: TGTGCCAGCAGCCAAGTGGACAGTAATTCACCCCTCCACTTT. Translation gives CASSQVDSNSPLHF.

This clonotype was detected once. The chain carries TRBV7-2 and TRBJ2-5; D is uncertain. Near its end, the DNA agrees better with TRBJ2-7, so the J call may be wrong. Germline CDR1 SGHTA, CDR2 FQGNSA. The CDR3 runs to 12 residues. The CDR3 spells CASSLSYYEQYF. The CDR3 nucleotides are TGTGCCAGCAGCTTATCCTACTACGAGCAGTACTTC.

This clonotype was found a few times. The DNA of the CDR3 is TGCGCCAGCAATGAGGCGGGCGATACGCAGTATTTT. Translated, it gives CASNEAGDTQYF. The V and J genes are TRBV5-1 and TRBJ2-3; tentatively, D is TRBD2 (5 bases). V was clipped by 6 bases and J by 6 bases, with 11 bases between them. Germline V gives CDR1 SGHRS, CDR2 YFSETQ. The CDR3 spans 12 residues.

To note about this clonotype: A read error may account for a junction end that differs from germline. The chain joins TRBV10-3 to TRBJ2-7; 7 positions agree with TRBD2. The CDR3 totals 15 residues. Germline loops: CDR1 ENHRY, CDR2 SYGVKD. The CDR3 spells CAISESGGSSYKQYF. As DNA, the CDR3 is TGTGCCATCAGTGAGTCGGGAGGGAGCTCCTACAAGCAGTACTTC.

This clonotype has only one observation. J is TRBJ2-1 and V is TRBV7-3; 8 positions agree with TRBD2. Germline CDR1 SGHTA, CDR2 FQGTGA. The CDR3 runs to 17 residues. V was pared by 5 bases and J by 2 bases, with 11 bases of the junction left unmatched. The DNA for the CDR3 is TGTGCCAGCAGCCCCCGTCCGGGACTAGGCGCCTACAATGAGCAGTTCTTC. Amino acids: CASSPRPGLGAYNEQFF.

V gene TRBV7-2 combines with J gene TRBJ2-7; 7 bases map to TRBD2. Germline-derived CDR1 and CDR2 are SGHTA and FQGNSA. V shed 4 bases and J 4 bases; nucleotides not matched to a gene: 22. The CDR3 covers 19 residues. CDR3 sequence (DNA): TGTGCCAGCAGCTCCCCCGATAGAGTGGGGGGACTACACTCTTACGAGCAGTACTTC. Translating gives CASSSPDRVGGLHSYEQYF. The full variable domain, its missing parts supplied by reference TRBV7-2 and TRBJ2-7, is GAGVSQSPSNKVTEKGKDVELRCDPISGHTALYWYRQSLGQGLEFLIYFQGNSAPDKSGLPSDRFSAERTGGSVSTLTIQRTQQEDSAVYLCASSSPDRVGGLHSYEQYFGPGTRLTVT.

The chain links TRBV20-1 to TRBJ2-3; 13 nucleotides agree with TRBD2. This CDR3 contains 16 residues. Trimming took 4 bases from V and 4 from J; bases not matched to a gene: 8. Germline V lookup: CDR1 DFQATT, CDR2 SNEGSKA (reference sequence). CDR3: CSAKALAGGQADTQYF. For the CDR3, the DNA is TGCAGTGCTAAGGCACTAGCGGGGGGGCAGGCAGATACGCAGTATTTT.

This clonotype has a handful of counts. The J gene is TRBJ2-3, the V gene TRBV30; D remains ambiguous. This CDR3 has 12 amino acids. The V gene lost 4 bases and the J gene lost 5 bases, with 10 bases spanning the gap. Germline-derived CDR1 and CDR2 are GTSNPN and SVGIG (reference sequence). The CDR3, as DNA: TGTGCCTGGACCTTAGACGGAGATACGCAGTATTTT. Its translation is CAWTLDGDTQYF. The whole variable domain, remainder taken from reference TRBV30 and TRBJ2-3, is SQTIHQWPATLVQPVGSPLSLECTVEGTSNPNLYWYRQAAGRGLQLLFYSVGIGQISSEVPQNLSASRPQDRQFILSSKKLLLSDSGFYLCAWTLDGDTQYFGPGTRLTVL.

The table lists this clonotype with a few counts. The chain joins TRBV27 to TRBJ1-5; TRBD1 is a possible D gene (6 bases). The germline CDR1 and CDR2 sequences are MNHEY and SMNVEV (reference sequence). The CDR3 is 14 residues long. Trimming removed 2 bases at V and 6 bases at J, with 11 bases between. The CDR3 sequence is CASSLAGVGQPQHF. CDR3 sequence (DNA): TGTGCCAGCAGTTTAGCAGGGGTTGGTCAGCCCCAGCATTTT.

The chain joins TRBV5-1 to TRBJ2-3; 9 bases fit TRBD2. The CDR3 length is 18 residues. Losses at the gene ends were 4 bases for V and 4 bases for J; bases not matched to a gene: 16. CDR1 and CDR2 from the germline V gene are SGHRS and YFSETQ. The CDR3 DNA reads TGCGCCAGCAGCCATCCCCACACGCTAAGCGGGGGGTCAGATACGCAGTATTTT. Protein sequence: CASSHPHTLSGGSDTQYF.

The chain combines TRBV9 with TRBJ1-2; unclear D gene. V was trimmed by 4 bases and J by 8 bases, leaving 12 bases between them. This CDR3 spans 12 amino acids. Germline V gene lookup returns CDR1 SGDLS and CDR2 YYNGEE. Here the CDR3 DNA reads TGTGCCAGCAGCTCCGGCCCTTGGGGCTACACCTTC. Translating it yields CASSSGPWGYTF.

The V gene is TRBV5-1, the J gene TRBJ2-3; 8 bases are a match to TRBD2. Trimming at V came to 4 bases and at J to 6 bases, leaving 13 bases not matched to a gene. Per the germline V gene, CDR1 is SGHRS and CDR2 is YFSETQ. This CDR3 contains 16 residues. The CDR3 region has the DNA TGCGCCAGCAGCATGGCTCGGCGGGGGGCTGGGGATACGCAGTATTTT. The encoded protein is CASSMARRGAGDTQYF.

CDR3 sequence (DNA): TGTGCCAGCAGCTCCTCCAGGGAGCTGTTTTTT. It translates to CASSSSRELFF. The chain combines TRBV11-3 with TRBJ2-2; D not certain. This CDR3 comprises 11 residues. The V gene's germline CDR1 is SGHNT and CDR2 YENEEA. The V gene lost 4 bases and the J gene lost 9 bases, with 6 bases spanning the gap.